Below are 17 T cell receptor beta chains sequenced from a single sample in a study of OX40 agonist ivuxolimab in advanced cancers. Using immunoSEQ multiplex PCR, the repertoire was profiled, and TCRdb retains in-frame clones only, with some absent. The table has approximately 70,000 clones, approximately 87% seen once. Sequenced here: CD4+ or CD8+ T cells sorted from blood, sampled in a trial of the OX40 agonist ivuxolimab. The receptors were gathered from an adult with an advanced solid tumor such as melanoma, head and neck, liver or kidney cancer.

The rearrangement uses TRBV30 and TRBJ1-4, with D unclear. Germline CDR1 and CDR2: GTSNPN and SVGIG (reference sequence). The CDR3 sequence is 15 residues long. V was cut by 6 bases and J by 0 bases, with 14 bases left in between. CDR3 protein: CACHPPDATNEKLFF. The CDR3 nucleotides read TGTGCCTGCCACCCCCCGGATGCAACTAATGAAAAACTGTTTTTT.

The J gene is TRBJ1-5, the V gene TRBV5-8, with D perhaps TRBD1 (6 bases). V dropped 2 bases and J dropped 3 bases, with 9 bases sitting between them. CDR3 length equals 14 residues. CDR1 and CDR2 from the germline V gene are SGHTS and YDEGEE. The CDR3 DNA is TGTGCCAGCAGCTTATGGACAGTCAATCAGCCCCAGCATTTT. Translated: CASSLWTVNQPQHF.

This chain links TRBV6-5 with TRBJ2-1, with D tentatively TRBD2 (5 bases). CDR1 and CDR2 from the germline V gene are MNHEY and SVGAGI. The V end was cut by 2 bases, the J end by 7 bases, with 15 bases between. The CDR3 consists of 15 residues. DNA for the CDR3: TGTGCCAGCAGTTACAGAAGGGTGACGGGGAATGAGCAGTTCTTC. Residues: CASSYRRVTGNEQFF.

The gene calls are TRBV6-6 and TRBJ2-1, with TRBD2 matching over 8 bases. There are 15 residues in the CDR3. V shed 6 bases, J shed 0 bases, and the junction held 4 bases outside the gene matches. Germline loops: CDR1 MNHNY, CDR2 SVGAGI (reference sequence). CDR3 sequence (DNA): TGTGCCAGCAGGATAGCGGGGTCCTCCTACAATGAGCAGTTCTTC. It yields the protein CASRIAGSSYNEQFF.

The chain is built from TRBV5-4 and TRBJ2-3; the D gene is possibly TRBD1 (5 bases). CDR3 length: 15 residues. V was shortened by 2 bases and J by 1 base, with 11 bases between the two germline ends. Germline values: CDR1 SGHNT, CDR2 YYREEE (reference sequence). The CDR3 DNA sequence: TGTGCCAGCAGCTTAATCGACAGACGCACAGATACGCAGTATTTT. Residues: CASSLIDRRTDTQYF.

This chain joins TRBV6-5 and TRBJ2-7; no clear D. V lost 0 bases, J lost 3 bases, and 9 bases lay in between. Germline V gene data show CDR1 as MNHEY and CDR2 as SVGAGI. This CDR3 contains 14 residues. The CDR3 loop reads CASSYSGGYYEQYF. CDR3 coding DNA: TGTGCCAGCAGTTACTCAGGCGGCTACTACGAGCAGTACTTC.

The rearrangement uses TRBV4-1 and TRBJ2-1, with 12 positions matching TRBD1. Germline CDR1 is MGHRA and CDR2 is YSYEKL. The V and J ends lost 4 bases and 10 bases, in that order; junction bases with no gene match: 5. The CDR3 has 14 residues. The CDR3 DNA is TGCGCCAGCAGCCCCGGGACAGGGGGCGAGGAGCAGTTCTTC. Amino acid sequence: CASSPGTGGEEQFF.

The chain joins TRBV7-2 to TRBJ2-4; D gene ambiguous. The CDR3 runs to 12 residues. The V end lost 0 bases, the J end lost 5 bases, and 2 bases lay between the germline ends. Germline V lookup: CDR1 SGHTA, CDR2 FQGNSA. The CDR3 sequence is CASSLAENIQYF. CDR3 coding DNA: TGTGCCAGCAGCTTAGCTGAAAACATTCAGTACTTC.

This clone was counted many times. This chain uses TRBV2 with TRBJ1-4; D remains ambiguous. The V end lost 6 bases, the J end lost 6 bases, and 5 bases lay between the germline ends. The CDR3 is 11 residues long. Germline lookup yields CDR1 SNHLY and CDR2 FYNNEI. CDR3 nucleotides: TGTGCCAGCAGCCGAGATGAAAAACTGTTTTTT. It codes for CASSRDEKLFF.

The count of this clone is one. Written as DNA, the CDR3 is TGTGCCAGCAGCCTAGACAGGGGTAACACTGAAGCTTTCTTT. It encodes CASSLDRGNTEAFF. The V gene is TRBV7-8, the J gene TRBJ1-1, with 8 bases lining up with TRBD1. Trimming cost V 5 bases and J 2 bases; bases outside gene matches: 4. This CDR3 contains 14 residues. Per germline, CDR1 SGHVS and CDR2 FQNEAQ. Using reference TRBV7-8 and TRBJ1-1 for the parts outside the CDR3, the full variable domain is GAGVSQSPRYKVAKRGQDVALRCDPISGHVSLFWYQQALGQGPEFLTYFQNEAQLDKSGLPSDRFFAERPEGSVSTLKIQRTQQEDSAVYLCASSLDRGNTEAFFGQGTRLTVV.

The chain links TRBV7-8 to TRBJ1-4, with 9 positions matching TRBD1. J was trimmed by 5 bases and V by 5 bases; bases with no gene match: 9. Germline lookup yields CDR1 SGHVS and CDR2 FQNEAQ. This CDR3 region has 16 residues. The CDR3 loop is CASSDPTGTGNEKLFF. The CDR3 coding sequence is TGTGCCAGCAGCGACCCGACCGGGACAGGGAATGAAAAACTGTTTTTT.

The V gene is TRBV7-2, the J gene TRBJ1-5, with D tentatively TRBD1 (5 bases). Trimming left V 5 bases short and J 6 bases short, with 11 bases between. Germline CDR1 is SGHTA and CDR2 is FQGNSA. The CDR3 has 13 amino acids. In DNA, the CDR3 is TGTGCCAGCAGCGACCGGGGCACTCAGCCCCAGCATTTT. Protein: CASSDRGTQPQHF.

The chain is built from TRBV30 and TRBJ2-5, with 11 positions matching TRBD2. CDR1 and CDR2 from the germline V gene are GTSNPN and SVGIG (reference sequence). The CDR3 sequence is 15 residues long. After removal of 0 bases from V and 4 bases from J, the junction contained 4 bases not matched to a gene. This chain's CDR3 is CAWSVVAGGPETQYF. CDR3 in DNA: TGTGCCTGGAGTGTCGTAGCGGGGGGGCCAGAGACCCAGTACTTC.

The chain employs TRBV19 and TRBJ2-2; 7 bases fit TRBD2. Germline trimming cut 8 bases from V and 2 bases from J; bases unmatched to any gene: 8. Looked up from germline, CDR1 is LNHDA and CDR2 is SQIVND (reference sequence). This CDR3 contains 15 residues. DNA for the CDR3: TGTGCCAGTGCCGGGGGGAGCGGAAACACCGGGGAGCTGTTTTTT. Translated, it gives CASAGGSGNTGELFF.

The rearrangement links TRBV2 to TRBJ2-3; D is perhaps TRBD2 (5 bases). Trimming removed 8 bases from V and 4 bases from J, with 13 bases in between. Germline V gene lookup returns CDR1 SNHLY and CDR2 FYNNEI. This CDR3 is 13 amino acids long. The CDR3 DNA reads as TGTGCCAGCGGACCGGGATCCTCAGATACGCAGTATTTT. Amino acid sequence: CASGPGSSDTQYF.

The V gene is TRBV19, the J gene TRBJ1-4, with D perhaps matching TRBD1 (6 bases). This CDR3 is 17 amino acids long. Looked up from germline, CDR1 is LNHDA and CDR2 is SQIVND (reference sequence). Trimming removed 5 bases at V and 7 bases at J, with 23 bases between. The CDR3: CASSPRDNGIKSEKLFF. CDR3 in DNA: TGTGCCAGTAGTCCGAGGGACAATGGAATTAAAAGTGAAAAACTGTTTTTT.

The rearrangement joins TRBV15 to TRBJ1-6; D perhaps matches TRBD1 (5 bases). V was cut by 1 base and J by 11 bases, with 15 bases left in between. The CDR3 covers 15 residues. CDR1 and CDR2 from the germline V gene are LNHNV and YYDKDF (reference sequence). CDR3: CATSRAWGIRTPLHF. The CDR3 DNA sequence: TGTGCCACCAGCAGAGCGTGGGGGATTCGGACACCCCTCCACTTT.